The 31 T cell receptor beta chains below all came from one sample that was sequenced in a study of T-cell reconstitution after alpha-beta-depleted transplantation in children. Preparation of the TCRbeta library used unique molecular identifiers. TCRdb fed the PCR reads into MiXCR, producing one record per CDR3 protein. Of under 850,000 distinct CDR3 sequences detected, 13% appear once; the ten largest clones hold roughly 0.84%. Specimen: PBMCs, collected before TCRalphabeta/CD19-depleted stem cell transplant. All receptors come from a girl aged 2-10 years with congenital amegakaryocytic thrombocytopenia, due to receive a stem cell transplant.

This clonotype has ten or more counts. The CDR3, as DNA: TGTGCCAGCAGGTCACCTGGAGGGACTGAAGCTTTCTTT. It yields the protein CASRSPGGTEAFF. The chain uses TRBV3-1 and TRBJ1-1; no firm D call. The CDR3 is made up of 13 amino acids. CDR1 and CDR2 from the germline V gene are LGHDT and YNNKEL (reference sequence). With 6 bases removed from V and 5 bases from J, the gap between germline ends came to 13 bases.

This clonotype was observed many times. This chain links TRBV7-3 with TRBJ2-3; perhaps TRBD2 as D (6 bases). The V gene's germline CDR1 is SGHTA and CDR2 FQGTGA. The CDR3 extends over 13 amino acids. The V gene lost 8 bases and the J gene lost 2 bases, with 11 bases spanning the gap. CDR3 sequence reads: CASGREVTDTQYF. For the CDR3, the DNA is TGTGCCAGCGGCAGGGAGGTCACAGATACGCAGTATTTT.

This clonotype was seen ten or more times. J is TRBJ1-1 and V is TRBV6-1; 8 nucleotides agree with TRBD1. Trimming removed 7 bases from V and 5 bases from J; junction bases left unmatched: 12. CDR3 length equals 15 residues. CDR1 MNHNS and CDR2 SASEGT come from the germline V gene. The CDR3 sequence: CASTSSQGAWTEAFF. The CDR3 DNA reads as TGTGCCAGCACAAGCAGCCAGGGGGCTTGGACTGAAGCTTTCTTT.

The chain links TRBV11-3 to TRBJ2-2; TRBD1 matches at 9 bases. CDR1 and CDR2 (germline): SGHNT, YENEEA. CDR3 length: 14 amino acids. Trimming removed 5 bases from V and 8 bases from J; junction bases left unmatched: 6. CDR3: CASSLGQGSGELFF. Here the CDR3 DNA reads TGTGCCAGCAGCCTAGGACAGGGGTCAGGGGAGCTGTTTTTT. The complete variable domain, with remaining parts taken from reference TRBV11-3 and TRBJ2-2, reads EAGVVQSPRYKIIEKKQPVAFWCNPISGHNTLYWYLQNLGQGPELLIRYENEEAVDDSQLPKDRFSAERLKGVDSTLKIQPAELGDSAVYLCASSLGQGSGELFFGEGSRLTVL.

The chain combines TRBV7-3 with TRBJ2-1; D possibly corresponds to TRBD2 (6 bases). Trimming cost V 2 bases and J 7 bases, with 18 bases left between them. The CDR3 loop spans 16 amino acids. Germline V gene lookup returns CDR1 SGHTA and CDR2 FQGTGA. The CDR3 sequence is CASSLVPSEEVNEQFF. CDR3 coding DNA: TGTGCCAGCAGCTTAGTCCCTAGCGAAGAGGTGAATGAGCAGTTCTTC.

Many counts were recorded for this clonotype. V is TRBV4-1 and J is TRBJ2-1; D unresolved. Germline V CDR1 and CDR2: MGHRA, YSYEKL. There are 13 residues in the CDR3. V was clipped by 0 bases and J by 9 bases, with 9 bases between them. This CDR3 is CASSQDLEGEQFF. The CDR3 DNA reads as TGCGCCAGCAGCCAAGATCTTGAAGGTGAGCAGTTCTTC.

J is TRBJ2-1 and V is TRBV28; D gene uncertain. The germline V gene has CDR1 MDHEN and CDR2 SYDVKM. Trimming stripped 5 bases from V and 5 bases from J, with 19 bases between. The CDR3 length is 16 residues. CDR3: CASSRTVLGGHNEQFF. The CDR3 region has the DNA TGTGCCAGCAGTCGAACGGTCCTCGGCGGTCACAATGAGCAGTTCTTC.

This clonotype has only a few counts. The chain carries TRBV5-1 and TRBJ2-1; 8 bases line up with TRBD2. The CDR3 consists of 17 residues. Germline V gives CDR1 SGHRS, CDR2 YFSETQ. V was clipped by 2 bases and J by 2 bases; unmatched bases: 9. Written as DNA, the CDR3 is TGCGCCAGCAGCTTCTACGCCCTCGGGGGGGCCTACAATGAGCAGTTCTTC. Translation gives CASSFYALGGAYNEQFF.

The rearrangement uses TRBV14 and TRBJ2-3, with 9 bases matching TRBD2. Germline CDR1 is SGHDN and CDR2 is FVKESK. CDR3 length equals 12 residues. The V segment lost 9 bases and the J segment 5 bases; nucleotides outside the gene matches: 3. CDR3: CASSGSGDTQYF. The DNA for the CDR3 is TGTGCCAGTAGCGGGAGTGGAGATACGCAGTATTTT.

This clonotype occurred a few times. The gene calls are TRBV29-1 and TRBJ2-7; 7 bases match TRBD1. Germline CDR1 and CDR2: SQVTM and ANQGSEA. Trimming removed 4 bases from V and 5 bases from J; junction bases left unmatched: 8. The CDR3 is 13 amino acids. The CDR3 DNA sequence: TGCAGCGTTGCAAGACAGGGTACCCACGAGCAGTACTTC. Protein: CSVARQGTHEQYF.

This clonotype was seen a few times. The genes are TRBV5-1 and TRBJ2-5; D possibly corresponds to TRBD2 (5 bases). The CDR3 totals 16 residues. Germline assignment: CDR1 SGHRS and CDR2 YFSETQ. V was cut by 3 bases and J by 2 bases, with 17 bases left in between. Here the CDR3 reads CASSSGIGSRQETQYF. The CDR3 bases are TGCGCCAGCAGCTCTGGTATAGGGAGCCGACAAGAGACCCAGTACTTC.

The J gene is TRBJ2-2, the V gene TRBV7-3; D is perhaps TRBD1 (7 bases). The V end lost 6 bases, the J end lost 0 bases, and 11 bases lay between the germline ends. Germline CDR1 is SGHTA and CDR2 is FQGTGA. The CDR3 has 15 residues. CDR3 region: CASRRGTANTGELFF. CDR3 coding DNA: TGTGCCAGCAGACGCGGGACAGCGAACACCGGGGAGCTGTTTTTT.

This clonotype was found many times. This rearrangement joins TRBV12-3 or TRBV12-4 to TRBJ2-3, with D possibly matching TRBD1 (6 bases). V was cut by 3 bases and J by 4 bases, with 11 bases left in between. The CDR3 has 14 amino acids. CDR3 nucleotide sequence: TGTGCCAGCAGTTTCTTCAGGGGAGCAGATACGCAGTATTTT. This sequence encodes CASSFFRGADTQYF.

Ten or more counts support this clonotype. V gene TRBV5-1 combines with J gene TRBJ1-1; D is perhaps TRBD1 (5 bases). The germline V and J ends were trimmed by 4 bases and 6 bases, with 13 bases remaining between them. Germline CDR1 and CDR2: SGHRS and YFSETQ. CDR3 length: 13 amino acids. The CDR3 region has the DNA TGCGCCAGCAGCCAAAATGGGGGGGCTGAAGCTTTCTTT. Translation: CASSQNGGAEAFF.

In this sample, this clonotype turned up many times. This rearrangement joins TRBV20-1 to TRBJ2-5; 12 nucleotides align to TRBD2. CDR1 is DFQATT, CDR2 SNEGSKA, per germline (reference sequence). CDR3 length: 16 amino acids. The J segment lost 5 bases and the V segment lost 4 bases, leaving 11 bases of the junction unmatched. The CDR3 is CSATPLAGGLWETQYF. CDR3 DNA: TGCAGTGCTACCCCACTAGCGGGAGGTCTGTGGGAGACCCAGTACTTC.

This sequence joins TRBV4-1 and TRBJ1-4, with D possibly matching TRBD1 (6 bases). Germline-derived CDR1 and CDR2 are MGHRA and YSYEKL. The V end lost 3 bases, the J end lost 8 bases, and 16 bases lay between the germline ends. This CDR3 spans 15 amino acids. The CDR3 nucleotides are TGCGCCAGCAGCCACGCCATTCGACAGGACGAAAAACTGTTTTTT. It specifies CASSHAIRQDEKLFF.

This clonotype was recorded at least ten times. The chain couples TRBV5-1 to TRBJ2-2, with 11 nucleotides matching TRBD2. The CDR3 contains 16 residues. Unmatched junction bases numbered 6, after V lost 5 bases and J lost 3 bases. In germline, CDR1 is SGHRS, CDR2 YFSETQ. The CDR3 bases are TGCGCCAGCAGGGTACTAGCGGGAGCCCACACCGGGGAGCTGTTTTTT. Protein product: CASRVLAGAHTGELFF.

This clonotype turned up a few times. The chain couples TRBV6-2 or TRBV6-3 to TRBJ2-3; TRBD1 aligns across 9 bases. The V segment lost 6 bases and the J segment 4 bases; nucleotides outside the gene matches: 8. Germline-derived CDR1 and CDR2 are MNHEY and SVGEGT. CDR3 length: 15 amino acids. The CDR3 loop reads CASSVRDRVPDTQYF. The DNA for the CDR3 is TGTGCCAGCAGCGTCCGGGACAGGGTCCCAGATACGCAGTATTTT.

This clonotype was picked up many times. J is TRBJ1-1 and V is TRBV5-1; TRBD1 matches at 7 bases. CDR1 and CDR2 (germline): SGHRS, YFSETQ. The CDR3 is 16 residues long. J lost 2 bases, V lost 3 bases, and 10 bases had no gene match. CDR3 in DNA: TGCGCCAGCAGCTCCGGAAGACAGGGCCGTAACACTGAAGCTTTCTTT. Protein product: CASSSGRQGRNTEAFF.

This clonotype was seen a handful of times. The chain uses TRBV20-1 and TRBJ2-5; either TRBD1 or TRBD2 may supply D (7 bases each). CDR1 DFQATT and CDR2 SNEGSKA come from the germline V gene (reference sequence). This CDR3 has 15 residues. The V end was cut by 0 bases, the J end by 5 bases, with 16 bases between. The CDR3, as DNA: TGCAGTGCTAGAGACGGCAGGGGGGGTTCGGAGACCCAGTACTTC. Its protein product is CSARDGRGGSETQYF.

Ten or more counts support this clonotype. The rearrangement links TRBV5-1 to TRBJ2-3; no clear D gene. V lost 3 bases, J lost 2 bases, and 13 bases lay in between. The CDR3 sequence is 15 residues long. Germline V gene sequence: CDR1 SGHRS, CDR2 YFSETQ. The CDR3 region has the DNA TGCGCCAGCAGCTCGGTTCTCCGGGCCACAGATACGCAGTATTTT. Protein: CASSSVLRATDTQYF.

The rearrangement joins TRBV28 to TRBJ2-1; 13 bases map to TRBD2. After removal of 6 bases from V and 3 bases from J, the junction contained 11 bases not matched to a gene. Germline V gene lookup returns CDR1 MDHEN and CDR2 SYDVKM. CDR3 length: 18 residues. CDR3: CASRSGTSGNRGYNEQFF. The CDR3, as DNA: TGTGCCAGCAGAAGCGGGACTAGCGGGAACCGGGGCTACAATGAGCAGTTCTTC.

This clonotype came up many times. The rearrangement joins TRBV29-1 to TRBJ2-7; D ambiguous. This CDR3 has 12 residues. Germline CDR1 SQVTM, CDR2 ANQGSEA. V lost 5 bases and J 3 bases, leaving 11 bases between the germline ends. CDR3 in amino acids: CSVTEMDYEQYF. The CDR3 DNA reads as TGCAGCGTTACGGAAATGGACTACGAGCAGTACTTC.

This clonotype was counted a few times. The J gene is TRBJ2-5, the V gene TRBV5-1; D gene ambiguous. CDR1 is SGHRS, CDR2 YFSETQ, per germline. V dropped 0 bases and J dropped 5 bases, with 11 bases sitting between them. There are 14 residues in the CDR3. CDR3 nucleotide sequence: TGCGCCAGCAGCTTGGTTTTTGAAGGGGAGACCCAGTACTTC. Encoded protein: CASSLVFEGETQYF. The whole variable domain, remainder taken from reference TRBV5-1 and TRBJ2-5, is KAGVTQTPRYLIKTRGQQVTLSCSPISGHRSVSWYQQTPGQGLQFLFEYFSETQRNKGNFPGRFSGRQFSNSRSEMNVSTLELGDSALYLCASSLVFEGETQYFGPGTRLLVL.

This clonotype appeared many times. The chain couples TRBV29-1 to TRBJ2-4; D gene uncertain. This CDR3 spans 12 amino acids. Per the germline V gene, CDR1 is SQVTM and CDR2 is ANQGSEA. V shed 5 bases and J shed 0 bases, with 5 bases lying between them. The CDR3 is CSVPLAKNIQYF. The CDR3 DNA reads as TGCAGCGTTCCCTTAGCCAAAAACATTCAGTACTTC.

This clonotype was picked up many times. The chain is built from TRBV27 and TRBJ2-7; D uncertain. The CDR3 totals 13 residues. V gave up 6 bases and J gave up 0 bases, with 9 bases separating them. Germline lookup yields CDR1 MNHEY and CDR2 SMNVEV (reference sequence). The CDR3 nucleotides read TGTGCCAGCAGCCATGGGATCTCCTACGAGCAGTACTTC. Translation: CASSHGISYEQYF.

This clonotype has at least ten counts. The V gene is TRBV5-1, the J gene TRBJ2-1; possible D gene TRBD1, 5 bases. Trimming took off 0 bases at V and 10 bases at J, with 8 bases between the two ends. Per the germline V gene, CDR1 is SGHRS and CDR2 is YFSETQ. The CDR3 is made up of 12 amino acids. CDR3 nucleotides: TGCGCCAGCAGCTTGGAGGGGTTCGAGCAGTTCTTC. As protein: CASSLEGFEQFF.

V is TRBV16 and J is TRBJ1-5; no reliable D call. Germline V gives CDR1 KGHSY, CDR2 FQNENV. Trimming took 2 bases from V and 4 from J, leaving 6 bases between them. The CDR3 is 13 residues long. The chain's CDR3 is CASSQEWNQPQHF. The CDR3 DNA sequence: TGTGCCAGCAGCCAAGAGTGGAATCAGCCCCAGCATTTT.

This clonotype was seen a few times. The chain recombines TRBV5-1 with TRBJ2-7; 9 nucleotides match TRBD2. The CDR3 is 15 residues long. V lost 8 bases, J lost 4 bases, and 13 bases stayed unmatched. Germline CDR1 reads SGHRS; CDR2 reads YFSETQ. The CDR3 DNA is TGCGCCAGGGCGATAAGTAGCGGGAGATATTACGAGCAGTACTTC. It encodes CARAISSGRYYEQYF. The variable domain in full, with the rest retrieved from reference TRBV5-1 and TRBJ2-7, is KAGVTQTPRYLIKTRGQQVTLSCSPISGHRSVSWYQQTPGQGLQFLFEYFSETQRNKGNFPGRFSGRQFSNSRSEMNVSTLELGDSALYLCARAISSGRYYEQYFGPGTRLTVT.

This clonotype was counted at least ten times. The CDR3 nucleotides read TGCGCCAGCAGCTTCGGGGGCGCGGAGACCCAGTACTTC. This codes for CASSFGGAETQYF. The chain is built from TRBV5-1 and TRBJ2-5; D is perhaps TRBD1 or TRBD2 (6 bases each). V was pared by 2 bases and J by 5 bases, with 10 bases between. The CDR3 spans 13 residues. CDR1 is SGHRS and CDR2 is YFSETQ in the germline V gene.

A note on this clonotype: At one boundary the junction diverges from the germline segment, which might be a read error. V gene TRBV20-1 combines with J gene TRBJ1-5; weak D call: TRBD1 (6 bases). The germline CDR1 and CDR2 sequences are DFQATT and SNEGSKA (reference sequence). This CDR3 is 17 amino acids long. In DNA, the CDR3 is TGCTGTGCTAGAGATCCGACAGGATCGTATAGCAATCAGCCCCAGCATTTT. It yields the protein CCARDPTGSYSNQPQHF.